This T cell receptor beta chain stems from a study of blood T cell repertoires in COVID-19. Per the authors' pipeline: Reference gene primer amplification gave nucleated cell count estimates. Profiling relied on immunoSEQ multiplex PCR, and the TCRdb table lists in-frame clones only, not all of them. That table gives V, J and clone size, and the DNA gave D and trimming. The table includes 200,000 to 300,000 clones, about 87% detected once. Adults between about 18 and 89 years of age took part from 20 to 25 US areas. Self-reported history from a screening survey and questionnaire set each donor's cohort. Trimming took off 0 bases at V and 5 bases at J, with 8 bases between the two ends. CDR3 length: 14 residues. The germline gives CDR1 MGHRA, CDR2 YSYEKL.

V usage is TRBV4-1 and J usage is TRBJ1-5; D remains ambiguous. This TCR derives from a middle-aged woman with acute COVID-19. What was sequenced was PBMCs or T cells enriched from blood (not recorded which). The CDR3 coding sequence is TGCGCCAGCAGCCAAGAGGAGGTCGATCAGCCCCAGCATTTT. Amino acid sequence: CASSQEEVDQPQHF.